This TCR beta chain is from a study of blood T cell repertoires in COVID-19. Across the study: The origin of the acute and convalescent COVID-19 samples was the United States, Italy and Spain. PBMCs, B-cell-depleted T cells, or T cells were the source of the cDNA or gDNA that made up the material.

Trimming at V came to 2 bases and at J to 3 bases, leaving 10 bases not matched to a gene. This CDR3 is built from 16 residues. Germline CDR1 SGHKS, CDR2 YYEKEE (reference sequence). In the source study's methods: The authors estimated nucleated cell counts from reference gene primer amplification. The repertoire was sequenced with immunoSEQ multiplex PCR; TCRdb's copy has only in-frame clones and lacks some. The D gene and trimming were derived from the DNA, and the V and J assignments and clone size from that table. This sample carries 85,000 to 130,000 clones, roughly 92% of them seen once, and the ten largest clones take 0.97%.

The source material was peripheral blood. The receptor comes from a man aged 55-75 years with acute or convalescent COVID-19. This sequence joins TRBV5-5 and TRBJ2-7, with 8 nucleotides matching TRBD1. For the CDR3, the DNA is TGTGCCAGCAGCTTCGCACCGGGACAGGAAATCTACGAGCAGTACTTC. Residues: CASSFAPGQEIYEQYF.